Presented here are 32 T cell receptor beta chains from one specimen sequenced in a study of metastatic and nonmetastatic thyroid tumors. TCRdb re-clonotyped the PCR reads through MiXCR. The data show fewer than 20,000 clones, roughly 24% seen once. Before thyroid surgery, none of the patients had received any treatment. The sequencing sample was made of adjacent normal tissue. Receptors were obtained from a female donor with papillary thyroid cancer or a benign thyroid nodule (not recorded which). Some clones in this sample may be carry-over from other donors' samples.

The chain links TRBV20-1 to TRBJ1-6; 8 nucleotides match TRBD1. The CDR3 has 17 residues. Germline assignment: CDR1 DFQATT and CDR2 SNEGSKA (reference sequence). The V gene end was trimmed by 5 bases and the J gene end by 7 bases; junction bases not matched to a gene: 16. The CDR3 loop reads CSARSTSLTGGNSPLHF. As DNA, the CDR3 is TGCAGTGCTCGTTCTACGAGCCTAACAGGGGGGAATTCACCCCTCCACTTT.

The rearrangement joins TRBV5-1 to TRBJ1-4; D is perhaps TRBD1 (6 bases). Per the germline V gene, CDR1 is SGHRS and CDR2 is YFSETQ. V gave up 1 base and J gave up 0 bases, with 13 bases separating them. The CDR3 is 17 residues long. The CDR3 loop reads CASSLTGNPATNEKLFF. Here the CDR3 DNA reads TGCGCCAGCAGCTTGACAGGGAACCCAGCAACTAATGAAAAACTGTTTTTT.

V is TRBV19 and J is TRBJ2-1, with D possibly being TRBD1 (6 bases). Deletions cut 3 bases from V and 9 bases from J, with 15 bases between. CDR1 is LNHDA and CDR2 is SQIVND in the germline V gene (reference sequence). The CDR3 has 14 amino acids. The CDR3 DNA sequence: TGTGCCAGTAGTATCGCCAGGGGATACGGTGAGCAGTTCTTC. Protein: CASSIARGYGEQFF.

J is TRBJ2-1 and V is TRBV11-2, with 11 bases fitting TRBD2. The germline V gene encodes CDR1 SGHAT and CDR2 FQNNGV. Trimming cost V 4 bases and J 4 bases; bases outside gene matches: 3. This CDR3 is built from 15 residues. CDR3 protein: CASSSLAGAYNEQFF. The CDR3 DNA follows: TGTGCCAGCAGCTCACTAGCGGGAGCTTACAATGAGCAGTTCTTC. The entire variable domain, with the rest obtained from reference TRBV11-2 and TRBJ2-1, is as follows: EAGVAQSPRYKIIEKRQSVAFWCNPISGHATLYWYQQILGQGPKLLIQFQNNGVVDDSQLPKDRFSAERLKGVDSTLKIQPAKLEDSAVYLCASSSLAGAYNEQFFGPGTRLTVL.

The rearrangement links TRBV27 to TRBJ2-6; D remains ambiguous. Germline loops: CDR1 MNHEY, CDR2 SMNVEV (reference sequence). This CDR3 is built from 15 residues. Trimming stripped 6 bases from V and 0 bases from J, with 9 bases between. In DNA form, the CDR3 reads TGTGCCAGCAGCCGCCGGAGCTCTGGGGCCAACGTCCTGACTTTC. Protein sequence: CASSRRSSGANVLTF.

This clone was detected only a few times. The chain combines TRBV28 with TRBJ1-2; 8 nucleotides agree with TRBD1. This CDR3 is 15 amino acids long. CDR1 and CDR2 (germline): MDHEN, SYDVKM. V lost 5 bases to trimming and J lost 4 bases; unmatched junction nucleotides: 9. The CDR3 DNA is TGTGCCAGCAGTCCAAACAGGGGGTCCCTCTATGGCTACACCTTC. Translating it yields CASSPNRGSLYGYTF.

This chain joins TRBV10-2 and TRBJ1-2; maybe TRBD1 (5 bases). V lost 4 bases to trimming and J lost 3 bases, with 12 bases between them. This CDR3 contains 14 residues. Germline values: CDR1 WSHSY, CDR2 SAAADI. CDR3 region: CASSAGPKYYGYTF. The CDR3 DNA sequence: TGCGCCAGCAGTGCAGGGCCAAAGTACTATGGCTACACCTTC.

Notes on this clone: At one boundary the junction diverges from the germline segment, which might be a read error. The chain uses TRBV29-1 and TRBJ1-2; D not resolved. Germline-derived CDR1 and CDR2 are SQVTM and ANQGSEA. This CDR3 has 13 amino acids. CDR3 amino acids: CSVVAEKFDGYNF. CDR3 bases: TGCAGCGTTGTAGCGGAGAAGTTCGATGGCTACAACTTC.

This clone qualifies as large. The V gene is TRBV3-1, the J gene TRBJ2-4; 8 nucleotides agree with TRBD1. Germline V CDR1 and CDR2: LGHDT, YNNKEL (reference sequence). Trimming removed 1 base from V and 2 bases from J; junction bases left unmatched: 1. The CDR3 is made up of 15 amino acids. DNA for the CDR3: TGTGCCAGCAGCCAAGGGACAGGGCCCAAAAACATTCAGTACTTC. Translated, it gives CASSQGTGPKNIQYF.

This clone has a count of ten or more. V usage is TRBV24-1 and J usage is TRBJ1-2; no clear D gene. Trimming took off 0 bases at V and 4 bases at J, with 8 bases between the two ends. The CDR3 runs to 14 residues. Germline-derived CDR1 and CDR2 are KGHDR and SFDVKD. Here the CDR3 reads CATSDLMQSYGYTF. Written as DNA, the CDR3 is TGTGCCACCAGTGATTTGATGCAGAGCTATGGCTACACCTTC.

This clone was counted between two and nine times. The CDR3 here is CASSSRGSRTYEQYF. The CDR3 bases are TGTGCCAGCAGCTCCAGGGGCAGCCGAACCTACGAGCAGTACTTC. V and J are TRBV27 and TRBJ2-7; D is possibly TRBD1 (6 bases). Germline values: CDR1 MNHEY, CDR2 SMNVEV (reference sequence). CDR3 length equals 15 residues. V was shortened by 6 bases and J by 2 bases, with 17 bases between the two germline ends.

The CDR3 bases are TGTGCCAGCAGTTCCCTTCAGGGTGGCAATGAGCAGTTCTTC. This gives the protein CASSSLQGGNEQFF. V usage is TRBV27 and J usage is TRBJ2-1; D may be TRBD1 (5 bases). The CDR3 contains 14 residues. Germline V gene sequence: CDR1 MNHEY, CDR2 SMNVEV (reference sequence). V was clipped by 4 bases and J by 6 bases, with 13 bases between them.

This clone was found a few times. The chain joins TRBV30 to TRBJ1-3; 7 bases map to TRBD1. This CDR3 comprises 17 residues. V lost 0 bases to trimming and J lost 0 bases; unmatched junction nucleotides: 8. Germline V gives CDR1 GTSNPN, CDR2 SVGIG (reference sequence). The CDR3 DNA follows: TGTGCCTGGAGTGTATATGGGGACAGTTTCTCTGGAAACACCATATATTTT. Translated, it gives CAWSVYGDSFSGNTIYF.

The DNA for the CDR3 is TGTGCCAGTAGTATCAATCTCGGGGCCCATAGCAATCAGCCCCAGCATTTT. This sequence encodes CASSINLGAHSNQPQHF. The J gene is TRBJ1-5, the V gene TRBV19, with D tentatively TRBD1 (5 bases). CDR1 is LNHDA and CDR2 is SQIVND in the germline V gene (reference sequence). The CDR3 totals 17 residues. Trimming cost V 3 bases and J 0 bases, with 15 bases left between them. The full variable domain, its missing parts supplied by reference TRBV19 and TRBJ1-5, is DGGITQSPKYLFRKEGQNVTLSCEQNLNHDAMYWYRQDPGQGLRLIYYSQIVNDFQKGDIAEGYSVSREKKESFPLTVTSAQKNPTAFYLCASSINLGAHSNQPQHFGDGTRLSIL.

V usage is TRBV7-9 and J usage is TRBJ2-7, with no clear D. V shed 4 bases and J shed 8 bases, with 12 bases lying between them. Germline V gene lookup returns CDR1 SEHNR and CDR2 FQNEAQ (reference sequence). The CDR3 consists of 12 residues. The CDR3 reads CASSYPTGKQYF. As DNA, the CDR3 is TGTGCCAGCAGCTACCCGACTGGCAAGCAGTACTTC.

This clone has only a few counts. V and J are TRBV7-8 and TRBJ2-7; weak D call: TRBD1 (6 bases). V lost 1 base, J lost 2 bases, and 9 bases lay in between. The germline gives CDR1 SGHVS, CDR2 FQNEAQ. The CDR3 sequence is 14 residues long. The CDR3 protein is CASSLVGTTYEQYF. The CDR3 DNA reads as TGTGCCAGCAGCTTAGTTGGGACAACCTACGAGCAGTACTTC.

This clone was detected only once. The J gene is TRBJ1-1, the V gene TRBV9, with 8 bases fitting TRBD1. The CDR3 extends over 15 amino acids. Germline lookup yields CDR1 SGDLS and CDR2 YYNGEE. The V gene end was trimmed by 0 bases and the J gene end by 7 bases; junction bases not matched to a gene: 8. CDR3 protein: CASSVDTAGGGEAFF. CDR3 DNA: TGTGCCAGCAGCGTAGACACCGCAGGGGGCGGTGAAGCTTTCTTT.

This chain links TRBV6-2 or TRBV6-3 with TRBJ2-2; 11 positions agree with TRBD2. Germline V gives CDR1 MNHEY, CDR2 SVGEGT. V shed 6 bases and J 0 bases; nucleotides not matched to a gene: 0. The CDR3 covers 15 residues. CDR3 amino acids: CASRLAGANTGELFF. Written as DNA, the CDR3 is TGTGCCAGCAGACTAGCGGGAGCGAACACCGGGGAGCTGTTTTTT.

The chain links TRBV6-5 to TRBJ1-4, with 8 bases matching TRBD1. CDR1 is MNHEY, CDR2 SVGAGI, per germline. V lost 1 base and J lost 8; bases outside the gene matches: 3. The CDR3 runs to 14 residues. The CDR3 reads CASSYLGQGEKLFF. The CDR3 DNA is TGTGCCAGCAGTTACTTAGGACAGGGCGAAAAACTGTTTTTT.

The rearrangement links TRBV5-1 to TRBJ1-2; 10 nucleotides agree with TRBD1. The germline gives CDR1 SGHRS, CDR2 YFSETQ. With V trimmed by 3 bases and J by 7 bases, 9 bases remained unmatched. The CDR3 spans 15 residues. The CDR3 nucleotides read TGCGCCAGCAGCTCCGGACAGGGGGAAGAGGGTGGCTACACCTTC. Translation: CASSSGQGEEGGYTF.

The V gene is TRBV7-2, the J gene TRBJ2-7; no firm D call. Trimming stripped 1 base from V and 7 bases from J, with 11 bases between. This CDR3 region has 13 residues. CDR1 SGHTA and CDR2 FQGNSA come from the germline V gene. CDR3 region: CASSLDGVGEQYF. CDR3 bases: TGTGCCAGCAGCTTAGACGGAGTGGGAGAGCAGTACTTC.

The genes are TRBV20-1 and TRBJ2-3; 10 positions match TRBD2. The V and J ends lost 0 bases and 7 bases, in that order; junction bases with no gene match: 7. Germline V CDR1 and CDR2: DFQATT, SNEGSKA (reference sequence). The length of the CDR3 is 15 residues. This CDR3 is CSARDQAGGLYTQYF. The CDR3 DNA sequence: TGCAGTGCTAGAGATCAAGCGGGGGGGCTGTATACGCAGTATTTT.

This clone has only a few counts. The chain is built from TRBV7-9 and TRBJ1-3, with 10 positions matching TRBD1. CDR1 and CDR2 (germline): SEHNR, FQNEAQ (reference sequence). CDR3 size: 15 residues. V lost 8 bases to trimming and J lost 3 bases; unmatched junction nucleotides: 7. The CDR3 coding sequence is TGTGCCAGCCACGTAGGGACAGGGGTTGGAAACACCATATATTTT. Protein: CASHVGTGVGNTIYF.

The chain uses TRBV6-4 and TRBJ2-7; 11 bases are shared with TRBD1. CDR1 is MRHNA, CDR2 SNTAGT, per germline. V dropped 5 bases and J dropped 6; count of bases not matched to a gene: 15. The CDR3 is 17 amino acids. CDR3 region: CASSLAAKDRGRIEQYF. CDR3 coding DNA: TGTGCCAGCAGTCTAGCCGCGAAGGACAGGGGGCGGATCGAGCAGTACTTC.

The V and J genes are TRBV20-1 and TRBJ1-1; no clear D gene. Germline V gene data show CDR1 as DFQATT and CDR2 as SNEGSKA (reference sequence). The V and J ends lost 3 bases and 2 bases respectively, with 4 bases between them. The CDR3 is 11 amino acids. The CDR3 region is CSASHNTEAFF. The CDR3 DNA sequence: TGCAGTGCTAGCCACAACACTGAAGCTTTCTTT.

CDR3 sequence (DNA): TGTGCCAGCAGCCCCGAAGGGACTAGCGGGGGCTACGAGCAGTACTTC. It yields the protein CASSPEGTSGGYEQYF. The rearrangement links TRBV13 to TRBJ2-7, with 14 bases that match TRBD2. V was clipped by 5 bases and J by 3 bases; unmatched bases: 6. Germline V gene data show CDR1 as PRHDT and CDR2 as FYEKMQ (reference sequence). The CDR3 contains 16 residues.

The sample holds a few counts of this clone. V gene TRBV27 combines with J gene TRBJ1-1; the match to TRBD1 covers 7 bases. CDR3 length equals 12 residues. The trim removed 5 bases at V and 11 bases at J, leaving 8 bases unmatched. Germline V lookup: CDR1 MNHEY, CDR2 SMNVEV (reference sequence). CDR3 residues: CASSAQTGAAFF. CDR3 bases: TGTGCCAGCAGTGCCCAAACAGGGGCGGCTTTCTTT.

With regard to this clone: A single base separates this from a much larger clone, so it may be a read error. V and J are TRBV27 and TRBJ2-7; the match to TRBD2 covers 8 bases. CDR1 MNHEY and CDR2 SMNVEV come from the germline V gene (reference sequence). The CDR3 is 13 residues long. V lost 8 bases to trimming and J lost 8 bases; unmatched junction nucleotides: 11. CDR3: CASSFSGSDKQYF. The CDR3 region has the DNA TGTGCCAGCTCCTTCAGCGGGAGCGACAAGCAGTACTTC.

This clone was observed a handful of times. The CDR3 is CASSLSMGYEQYF. In DNA, the CDR3 is TGTGCCAGCAGCTTAAGTATGGGCTACGAGCAGTACTTC. The V call is TRBV11-3, the J call TRBJ2-7; D uncertain. This CDR3 is 13 amino acids long. V gave up 2 bases and J gave up 3 bases, with 8 bases separating them. CDR1 SGHNT and CDR2 YENEEA come from the germline V gene.

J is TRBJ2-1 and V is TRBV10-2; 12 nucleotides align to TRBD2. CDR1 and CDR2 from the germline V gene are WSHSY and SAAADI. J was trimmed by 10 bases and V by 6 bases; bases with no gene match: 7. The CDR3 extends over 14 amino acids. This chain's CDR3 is CASRLAGGPGEQFF. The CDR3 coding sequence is TGCGCCAGCAGGCTAGCGGGGGGGCCTGGGGAGCAGTTCTTC.

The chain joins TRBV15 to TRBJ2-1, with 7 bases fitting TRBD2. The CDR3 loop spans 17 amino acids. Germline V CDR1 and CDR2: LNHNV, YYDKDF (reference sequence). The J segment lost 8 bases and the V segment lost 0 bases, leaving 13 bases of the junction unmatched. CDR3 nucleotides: TGTGCCACCAGCAGAGATTCGGGGGGAATTCAGGGCGATGAGCAGTTCTTC. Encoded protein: CATSRDSGGIQGDEQFF. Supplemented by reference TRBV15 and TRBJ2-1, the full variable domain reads DAMVIQNPRYQVTQFGKPVTLSCSQTLNHNVMYWYQQKSSQAPKLLFHYYDKDFNNEADTPDNFQSRRPNTSFCFLDIRSPGLGDTAMYLCATSRDSGGIQGDEQFFGPGTRLTVL.

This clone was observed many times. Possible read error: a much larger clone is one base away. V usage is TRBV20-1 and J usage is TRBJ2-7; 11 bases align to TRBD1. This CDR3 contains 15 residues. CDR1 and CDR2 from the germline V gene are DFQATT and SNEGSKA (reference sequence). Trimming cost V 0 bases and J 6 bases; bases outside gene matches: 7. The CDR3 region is CSARDFRTGGCEQYF. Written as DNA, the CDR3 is TGCAGTGCTAGAGATTTTCGGACAGGGGGCTGCGAGCAGTACTTC.